Presented here are 2 T cell receptor beta chains from one specimen sequenced in a study of T cells after yellow fever vaccination. In TCRdb, the 5' RACE reads were re-called with MiXCR into one record per CDR3 protein. Found here are 300,000 to 400,000 distinct CDR3 sequences, about 12% of them singletons; the top ten hold 3.2%. This material consisted of CD4+ T cells sorted from PBMCs, taken 15 days after the yellow fever booster vaccination. The receptors were sampled from a man between 18 and 35 years old who received the YFV17D yellow fever vaccine.

The J gene is TRBJ1-5, the V gene TRBV20-1; D ambiguous. This CDR3 is built from 13 residues. CDR1 is DFQATT, CDR2 SNEGSKA, per germline (reference sequence). V was clipped by 6 bases and J by 2 bases, with 11 bases between them. The CDR3 loop reads CSALRSRNQPQHF. CDR3 nucleotide sequence: TGCAGTGCCCTAAGGTCCCGCAATCAGCCCCAGCATTTT.

This clonotype was counted only a few times. The chain joins TRBV5-6 to TRBJ1-2, with D possibly being TRBD1 (5 bases). Trimming shortened V by 6 bases and J by 4 bases, and 25 bases separated the two germline ends. The CDR3 has 17 residues. CDR1 and CDR2 (germline): SGHDT, YYEEEE. In DNA form, the CDR3 reads TGTGCCAGCACAAATCTACCGAGCAAGGGGATGGGCTATGGCTACACCTTC. Its translation is CASTNLPSKGMGYGYTF. Full variable domain (outside the CDR3, taken from reference TRBV5-6 and TRBJ1-2): DAGVTQSPTHLIKTRGQQVTLRCSPKSGHDTVSWYQQALGQGPQFIFQYYEEEERQRGNFPDRFSGHQFPNYSSELNVNALLLGDSALYLCASTNLPSKGMGYGYTFGSGTRLTVV.